Below, one T cell receptor beta chain is given with its context. Its antigen is not known. There are 15 residues in the CDR3. Germline V gene lookup returns CDR1 SGHTA and CDR2 FQGNSA. V was trimmed by 5 bases and J by 4 bases, leaving 15 bases between them. This sample was included in a study of T cell responses to AZD1222 COVID-19 vaccine. Study results and limitations: Among AZD1222 vaccinees, only 5 to 7 were seropositive at baseline. Spike-specific TCR breadth and depth were elevated following two AZD1222 doses.

Assay used: immunoSEQ multiplex PCR; TCRdb lists only in-frame clones, some missing. The data contain roughly 97,000 clones, roughly 84% of them singletons. The sequence derives from an adult in good health. The sequences come from peripheral blood, collected on day 0 of AZD1222 vaccination. The chain has TRBV7-2 and TRBJ1-3; D gene unclear. The CDR3 DNA sequence: TGTGCCAGCAGCCCACGGCCCTTAGAAGGAAACACCATATATTTT. The encoded protein is CASSPRPLEGNTIYF.